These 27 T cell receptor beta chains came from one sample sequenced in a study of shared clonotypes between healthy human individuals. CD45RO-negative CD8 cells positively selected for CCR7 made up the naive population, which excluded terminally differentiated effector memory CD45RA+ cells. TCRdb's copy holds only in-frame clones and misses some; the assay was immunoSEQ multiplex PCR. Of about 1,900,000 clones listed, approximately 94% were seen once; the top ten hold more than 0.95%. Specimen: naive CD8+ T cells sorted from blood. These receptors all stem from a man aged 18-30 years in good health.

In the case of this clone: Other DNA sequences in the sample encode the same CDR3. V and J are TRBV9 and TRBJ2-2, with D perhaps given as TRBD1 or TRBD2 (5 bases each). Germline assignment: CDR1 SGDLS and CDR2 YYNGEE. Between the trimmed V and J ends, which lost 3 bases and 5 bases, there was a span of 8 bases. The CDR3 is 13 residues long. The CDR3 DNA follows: TGTGCCAGCAGCGGAGAGGGGACCGGGGAGCTGTTTTTT. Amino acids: CASSGEGTGELFF.

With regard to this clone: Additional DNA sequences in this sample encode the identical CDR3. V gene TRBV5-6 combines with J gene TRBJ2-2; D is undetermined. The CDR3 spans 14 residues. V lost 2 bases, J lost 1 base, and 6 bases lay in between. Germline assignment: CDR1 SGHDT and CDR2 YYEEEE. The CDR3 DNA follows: TGTGCCAGCAGCTTCTGGGAGAACACCGGGGAGCTGTTTTTT. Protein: CASSFWENTGELFF. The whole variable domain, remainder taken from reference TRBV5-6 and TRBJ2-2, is DAGVTQSPTHLIKTRGQQVTLRCSPKSGHDTVSWYQQALGQGPQFIFQYYEEEERQRGNFPDRFSGHQFPNYSSELNVNALLLGDSALYLCASSFWENTGELFFGEGSRLTVL.

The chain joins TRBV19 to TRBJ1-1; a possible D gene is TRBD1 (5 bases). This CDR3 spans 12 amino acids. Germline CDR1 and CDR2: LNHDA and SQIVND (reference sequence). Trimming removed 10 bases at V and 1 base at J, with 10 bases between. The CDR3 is CAIRRGNTEAFF. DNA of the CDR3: TGTGCCATCCGAAGGGGGAACACTGAAGCTTTCTTT.

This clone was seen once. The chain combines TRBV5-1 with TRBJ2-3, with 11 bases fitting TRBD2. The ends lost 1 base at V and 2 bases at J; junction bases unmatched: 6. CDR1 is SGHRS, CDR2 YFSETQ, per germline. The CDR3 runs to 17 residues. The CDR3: CASSLRLAGLDTDTQYF. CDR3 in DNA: TGCGCCAGCAGCTTGAGACTAGCGGGGTTGGACACAGATACGCAGTATTTT. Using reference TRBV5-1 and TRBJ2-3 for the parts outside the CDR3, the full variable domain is KAGVTQTPRYLIKTRGQQVTLSCSPISGHRSVSWYQQTPGQGLQFLFEYFSETQRNKGNFPGRFSGRQFSNSRSEMNVSTLELGDSALYLCASSLRLAGLDTDTQYFGPGTRLTVL.

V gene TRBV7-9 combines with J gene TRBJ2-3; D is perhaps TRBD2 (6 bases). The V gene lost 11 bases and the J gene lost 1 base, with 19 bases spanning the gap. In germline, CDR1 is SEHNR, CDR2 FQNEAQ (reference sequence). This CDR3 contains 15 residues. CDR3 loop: CAVIGGTQGTDTQYF. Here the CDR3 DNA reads TGTGCCGTGATTGGCGGGACTCAGGGCACAGATACGCAGTATTTT.

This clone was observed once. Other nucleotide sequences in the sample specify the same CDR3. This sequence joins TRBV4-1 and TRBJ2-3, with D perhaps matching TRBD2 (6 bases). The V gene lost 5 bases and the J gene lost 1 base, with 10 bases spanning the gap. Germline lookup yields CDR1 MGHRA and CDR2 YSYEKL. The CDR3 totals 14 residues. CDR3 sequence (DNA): TGCGCCAGCAGCTTCCGGAGGGGCACAGATACGCAGTATTTT. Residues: CASSFRRGTDTQYF.

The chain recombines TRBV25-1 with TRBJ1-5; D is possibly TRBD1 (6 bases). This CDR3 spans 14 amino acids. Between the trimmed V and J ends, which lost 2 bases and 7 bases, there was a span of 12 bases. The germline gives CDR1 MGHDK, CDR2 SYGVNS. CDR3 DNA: TGTGCCAGCAGTGAAATGGGACAAAAACAGCCCCAGCATTTT. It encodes CASSEMGQKQPQHF.

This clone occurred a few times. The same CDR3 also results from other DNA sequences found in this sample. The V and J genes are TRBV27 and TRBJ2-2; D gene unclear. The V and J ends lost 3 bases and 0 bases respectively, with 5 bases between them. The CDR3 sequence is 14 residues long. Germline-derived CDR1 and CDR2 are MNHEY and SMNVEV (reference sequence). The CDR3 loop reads CASSFGANTGELFF. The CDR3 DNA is TGTGCCAGCAGTTTTGGGGCGAACACCGGGGAGCTGTTTTTT.

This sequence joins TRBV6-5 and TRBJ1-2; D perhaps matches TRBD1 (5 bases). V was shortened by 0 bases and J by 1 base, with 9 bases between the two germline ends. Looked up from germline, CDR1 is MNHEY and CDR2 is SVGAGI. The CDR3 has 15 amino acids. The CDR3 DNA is TGTGCCAGCAGTTACTCGACGACAGATAACTATGGCTACACCTTC. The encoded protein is CASSYSTTDNYGYTF.

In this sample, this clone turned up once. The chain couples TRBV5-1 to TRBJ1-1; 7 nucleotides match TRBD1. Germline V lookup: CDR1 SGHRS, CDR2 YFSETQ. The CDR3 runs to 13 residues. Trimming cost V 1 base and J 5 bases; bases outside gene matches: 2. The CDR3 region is CASSLPQGTEAFF. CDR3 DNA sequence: TGCGCCAGCAGCTTGCCACAGGGGACTGAAGCTTTCTTT.

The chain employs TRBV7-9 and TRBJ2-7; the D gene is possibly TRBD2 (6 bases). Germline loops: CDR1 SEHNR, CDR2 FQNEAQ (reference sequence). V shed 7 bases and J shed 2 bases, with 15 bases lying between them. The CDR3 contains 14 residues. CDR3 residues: CASTHWGLTYEQYF. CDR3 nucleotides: TGTGCCAGCACCCACTGGGGACTCACCTACGAGCAGTACTTC. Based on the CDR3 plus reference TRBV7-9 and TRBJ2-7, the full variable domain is DTGVSQNPRHKITKRGQNVTFRCDPISEHNRLYWYRQTLGQGPEFLTYFQNEAQLEKSRLLSDRFSAERPKGSFSTLEIQRTEQGDSAMYLCASTHWGLTYEQYFGPGTRLTVT.

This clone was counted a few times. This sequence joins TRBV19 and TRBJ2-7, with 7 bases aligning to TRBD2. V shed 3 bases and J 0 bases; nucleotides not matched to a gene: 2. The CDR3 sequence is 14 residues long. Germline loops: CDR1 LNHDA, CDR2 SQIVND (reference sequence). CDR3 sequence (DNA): TGTGCCAGTAGTATGTCTAGCGGCTCCTACGAGCAGTACTTC. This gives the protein CASSMSSGSYEQYF.

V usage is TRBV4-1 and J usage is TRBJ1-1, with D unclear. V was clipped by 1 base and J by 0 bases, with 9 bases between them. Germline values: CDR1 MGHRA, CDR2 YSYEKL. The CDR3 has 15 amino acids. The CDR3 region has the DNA TGCGCCAGCAGCCAAGTCGTCGCCTTGAACACTGAAGCTTTCTTT. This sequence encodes CASSQVVALNTEAFF.

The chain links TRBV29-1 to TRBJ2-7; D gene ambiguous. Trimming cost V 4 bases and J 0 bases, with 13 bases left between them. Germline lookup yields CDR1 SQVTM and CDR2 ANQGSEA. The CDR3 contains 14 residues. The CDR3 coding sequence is TGCAGCGTTGTTGTCGCAGAGAGCTCCTACGAGCAGTACTTC. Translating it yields CSVVVAESSYEQYF.

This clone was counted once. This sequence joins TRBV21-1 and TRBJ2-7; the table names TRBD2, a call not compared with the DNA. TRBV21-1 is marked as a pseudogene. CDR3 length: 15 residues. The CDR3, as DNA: TGTGCCAGCAGCAAAGCGGGGGGAAGCTCCTACGAGCAGTACTTC. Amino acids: CASSKAGGSSYEQYF.

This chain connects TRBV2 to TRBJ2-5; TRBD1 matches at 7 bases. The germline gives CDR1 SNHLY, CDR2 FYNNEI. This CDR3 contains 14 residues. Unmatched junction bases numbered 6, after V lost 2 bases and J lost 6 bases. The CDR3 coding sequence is TGTGCCAGCAGTGAACTGACAGGGACGAAGACCCAGTACTTC. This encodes CASSELTGTKTQYF.

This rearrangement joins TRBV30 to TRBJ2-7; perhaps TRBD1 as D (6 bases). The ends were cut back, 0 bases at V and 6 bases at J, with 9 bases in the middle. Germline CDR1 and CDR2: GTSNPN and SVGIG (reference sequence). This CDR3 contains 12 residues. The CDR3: CAWSVTGFEQYF. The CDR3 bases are TGTGCCTGGAGTGTAACAGGGTTCGAGCAGTACTTC.

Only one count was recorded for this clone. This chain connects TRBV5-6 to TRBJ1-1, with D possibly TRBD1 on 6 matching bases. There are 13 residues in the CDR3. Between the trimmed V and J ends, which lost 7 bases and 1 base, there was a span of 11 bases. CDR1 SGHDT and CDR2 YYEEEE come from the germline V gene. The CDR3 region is CASADSGNTEAFF. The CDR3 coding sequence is TGTGCCAGCGCGGACAGTGGGAACACTGAAGCTTTCTTT.

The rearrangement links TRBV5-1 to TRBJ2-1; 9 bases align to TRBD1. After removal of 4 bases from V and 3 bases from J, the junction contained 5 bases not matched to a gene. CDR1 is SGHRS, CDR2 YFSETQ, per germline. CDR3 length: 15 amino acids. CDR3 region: CASSDGQGFYNEQFF. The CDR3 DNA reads TGCGCCAGCAGCGACGGACAGGGGTTCTACAATGAGCAGTTCTTC.

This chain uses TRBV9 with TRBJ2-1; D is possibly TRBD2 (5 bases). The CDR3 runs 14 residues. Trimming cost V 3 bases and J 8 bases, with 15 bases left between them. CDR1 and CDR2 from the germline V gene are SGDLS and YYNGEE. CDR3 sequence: CASSADSLWHEQFF. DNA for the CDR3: TGTGCCAGCAGCGCGGACTCCCTATGGCATGAGCAGTTCTTC.

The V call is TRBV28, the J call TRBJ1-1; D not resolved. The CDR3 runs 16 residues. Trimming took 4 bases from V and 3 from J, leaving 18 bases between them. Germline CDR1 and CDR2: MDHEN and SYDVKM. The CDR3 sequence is CASSSERLTPDTEAFF. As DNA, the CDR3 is TGTGCCAGCAGTTCCGAACGTTTAACCCCAGACACTGAAGCTTTCTTT.

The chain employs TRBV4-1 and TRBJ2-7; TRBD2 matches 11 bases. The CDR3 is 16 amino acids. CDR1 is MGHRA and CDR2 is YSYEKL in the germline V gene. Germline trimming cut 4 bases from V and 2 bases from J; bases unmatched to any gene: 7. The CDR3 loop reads CASSPRGLADTYEQYF. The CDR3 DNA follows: TGCGCCAGCAGCCCGAGGGGACTAGCGGACACCTACGAGCAGTACTTC.

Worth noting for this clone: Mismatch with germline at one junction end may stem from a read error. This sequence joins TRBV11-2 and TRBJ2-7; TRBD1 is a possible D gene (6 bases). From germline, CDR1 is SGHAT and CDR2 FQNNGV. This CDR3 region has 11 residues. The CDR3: CASSNRQDRAF. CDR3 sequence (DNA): TGTGCCAGCAGCAATCGACAGGATCGGGCCTTC.

CDR3 in amino acids: CASSLVGDGYTEAFF. The CDR3 region has the DNA TGTGCCAGCAGCTTAGTTGGCGACGGGTACACTGAAGCTTTCTTT. V is TRBV7-9 and J is TRBJ1-1; D unclear. This CDR3 region has 15 residues. Between the trimmed V and J ends, which lost 1 base and 3 bases, there was a span of 12 bases. The germline V gene has CDR1 SEHNR and CDR2 FQNEAQ (reference sequence).

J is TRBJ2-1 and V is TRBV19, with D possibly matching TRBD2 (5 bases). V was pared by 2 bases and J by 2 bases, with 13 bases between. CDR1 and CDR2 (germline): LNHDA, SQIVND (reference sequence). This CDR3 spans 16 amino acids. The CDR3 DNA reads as TGTGCCAGTAGTATAAGGTTGAGCGGAGCCTACAATGAGCAGTTCTTC. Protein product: CASSIRLSGAYNEQFF.

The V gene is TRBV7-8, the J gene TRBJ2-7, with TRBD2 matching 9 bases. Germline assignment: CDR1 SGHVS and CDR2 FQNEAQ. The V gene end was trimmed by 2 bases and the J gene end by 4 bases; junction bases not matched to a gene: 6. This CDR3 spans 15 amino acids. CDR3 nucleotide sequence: TGTGCCAGCAGCTTAATCGTAGCGGGAGATTACGAGCAGTACTTC. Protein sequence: CASSLIVAGDYEQYF.

CDR3 sequence: CASLDSPLTYEQYF. As DNA, the CDR3 is TGTGCCAGCCTTGACAGTCCCCTTACCTACGAGCAGTACTTC. The genes are TRBV6-1 and TRBJ2-7; possibly TRBD1 for D (5 bases). V shed 8 bases and J shed 2 bases, with 16 bases lying between them. The germline V gene encodes CDR1 MNHNS and CDR2 SASEGT. This CDR3 region has 14 residues.